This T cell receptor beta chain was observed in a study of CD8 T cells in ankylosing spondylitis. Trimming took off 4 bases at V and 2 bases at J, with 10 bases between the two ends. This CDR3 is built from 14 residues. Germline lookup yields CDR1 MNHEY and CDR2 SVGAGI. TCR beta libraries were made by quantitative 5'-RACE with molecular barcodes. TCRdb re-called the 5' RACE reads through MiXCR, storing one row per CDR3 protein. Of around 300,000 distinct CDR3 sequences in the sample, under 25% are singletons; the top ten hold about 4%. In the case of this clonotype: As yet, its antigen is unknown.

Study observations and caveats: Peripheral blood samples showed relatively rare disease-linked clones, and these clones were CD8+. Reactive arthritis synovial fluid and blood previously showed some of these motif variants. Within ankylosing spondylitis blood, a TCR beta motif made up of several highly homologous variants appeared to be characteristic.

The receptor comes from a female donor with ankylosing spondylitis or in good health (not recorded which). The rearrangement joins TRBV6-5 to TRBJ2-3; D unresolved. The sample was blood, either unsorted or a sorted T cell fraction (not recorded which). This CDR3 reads CASSSSEFTDTQYF. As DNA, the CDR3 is TGTGCCAGCAGTTCCTCCGAATTCACAGATACGCAGTATTTT.